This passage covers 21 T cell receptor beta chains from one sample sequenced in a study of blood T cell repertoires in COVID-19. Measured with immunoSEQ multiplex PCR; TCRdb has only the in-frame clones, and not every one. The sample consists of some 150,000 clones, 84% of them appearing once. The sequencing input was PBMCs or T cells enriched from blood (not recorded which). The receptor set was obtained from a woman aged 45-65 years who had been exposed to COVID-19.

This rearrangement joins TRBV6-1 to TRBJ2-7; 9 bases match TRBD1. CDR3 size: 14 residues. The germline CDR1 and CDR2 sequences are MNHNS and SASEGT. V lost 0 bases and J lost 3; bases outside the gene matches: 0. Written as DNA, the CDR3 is TGTGCCAGCAGTGAAGCGGGACAGGGCTACGAGCAGTACTTC. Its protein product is CASSEAGQGYEQYF.

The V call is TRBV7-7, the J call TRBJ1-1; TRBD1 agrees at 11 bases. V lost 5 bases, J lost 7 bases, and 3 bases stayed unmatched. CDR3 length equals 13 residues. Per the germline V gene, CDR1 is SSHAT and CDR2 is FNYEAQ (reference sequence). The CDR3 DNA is TGTGCCAGCAGCCGGGACAGGGGGGATGAAGCTTTCTTT. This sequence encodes CASSRDRGDEAFF.

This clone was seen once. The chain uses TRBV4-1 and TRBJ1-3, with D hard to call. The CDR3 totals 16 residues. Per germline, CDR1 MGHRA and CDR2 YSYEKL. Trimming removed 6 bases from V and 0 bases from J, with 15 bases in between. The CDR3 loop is CASSRIGSGSGNTIYF. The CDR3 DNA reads TGCGCCAGCAGTCGAATTGGGAGCGGCTCTGGAAACACCATATATTTT.

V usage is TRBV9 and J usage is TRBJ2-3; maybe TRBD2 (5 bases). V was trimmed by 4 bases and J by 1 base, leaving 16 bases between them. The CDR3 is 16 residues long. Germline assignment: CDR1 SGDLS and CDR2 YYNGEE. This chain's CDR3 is CASSPRRADRTDTQYF. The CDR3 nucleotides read TGTGCCAGCAGCCCCCGGCGGGCCGATCGCACAGATACGCAGTATTTT.

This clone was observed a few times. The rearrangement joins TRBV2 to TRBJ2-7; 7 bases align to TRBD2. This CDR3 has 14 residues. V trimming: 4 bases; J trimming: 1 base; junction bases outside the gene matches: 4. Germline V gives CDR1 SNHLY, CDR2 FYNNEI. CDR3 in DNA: TGTGCCAGCAGTGTAGGTAGCGGGTCCTACGAGCAGTACTTC. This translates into CASSVGSGSYEQYF. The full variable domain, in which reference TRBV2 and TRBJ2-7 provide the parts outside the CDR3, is EPEVTQTPSHQVTQMGQEVILRCVPISNHLYFYWYRQILGQKVEFLVSFYNNEISEKSEIFDDQFSVERPDGSNFTLKIRSTKLEDSAMYFCASSVGSGSYEQYFGPGTRLTVT.

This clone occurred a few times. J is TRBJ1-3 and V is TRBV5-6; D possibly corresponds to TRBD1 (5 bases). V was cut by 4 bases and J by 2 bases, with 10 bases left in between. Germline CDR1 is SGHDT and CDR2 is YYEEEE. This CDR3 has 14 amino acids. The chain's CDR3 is CASSQSGTGNTIYF. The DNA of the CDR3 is TGTGCCAGCAGCCAATCAGGGACTGGAAACACCATATATTTT.

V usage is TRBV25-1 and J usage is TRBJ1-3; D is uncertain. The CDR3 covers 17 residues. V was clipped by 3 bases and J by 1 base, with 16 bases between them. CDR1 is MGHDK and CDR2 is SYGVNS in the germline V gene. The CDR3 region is CASSDPLSGLSGNTIYF. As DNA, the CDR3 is TGTGCCAGCAGTGACCCCTTATCAGGATTATCTGGAAACACCATATATTTT.

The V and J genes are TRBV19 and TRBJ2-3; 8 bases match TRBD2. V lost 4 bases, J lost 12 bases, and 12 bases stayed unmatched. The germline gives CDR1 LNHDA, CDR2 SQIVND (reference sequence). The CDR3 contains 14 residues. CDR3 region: CASSTTLGTRSQYF. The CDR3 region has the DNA TGTGCCAGTAGTACCACCCTCGGGACTAGGTCTCAGTATTTT.

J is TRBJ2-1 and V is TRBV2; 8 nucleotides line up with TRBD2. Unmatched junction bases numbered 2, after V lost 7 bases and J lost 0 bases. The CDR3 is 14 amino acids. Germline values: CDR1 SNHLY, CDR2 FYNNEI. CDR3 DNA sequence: TGTGCCAGCACGGGGGGGGACTCCTACAATGAGCAGTTCTTC. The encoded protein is CASTGGDSYNEQFF.

CDR3 nucleotide sequence: TGTGCCAGCAGCTGGGCGGGAGAGCAGTACTTC. This gives the protein CASSWAGEQYF. The rearrangement links TRBV5-4 to TRBJ2-7; tentatively, D is TRBD2 (6 bases). This CDR3 contains 11 residues. Trimming pared 3 bases from V and 7 bases from J, leaving 8 bases between. From germline, CDR1 is SGHNT and CDR2 YYREEE (reference sequence).

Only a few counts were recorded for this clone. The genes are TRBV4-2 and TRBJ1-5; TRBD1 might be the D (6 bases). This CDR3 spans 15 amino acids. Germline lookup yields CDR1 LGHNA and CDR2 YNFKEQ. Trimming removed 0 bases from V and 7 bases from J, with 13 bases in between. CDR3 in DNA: TGTGCCAGCAGCCAAGACGGGGGGCCCGGACAGCCCCAGCATTTT. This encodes CASSQDGGPGQPQHF.

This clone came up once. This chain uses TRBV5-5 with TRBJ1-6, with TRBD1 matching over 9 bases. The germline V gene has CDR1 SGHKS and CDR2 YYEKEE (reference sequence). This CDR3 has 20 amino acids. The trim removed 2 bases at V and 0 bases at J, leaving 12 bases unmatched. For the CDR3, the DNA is TGTGCCAGCAGCTTAGGTTTCTTGGGGACAGGGCTCTCCTATAATTCACCCCTCCACTTT. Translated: CASSLGFLGTGLSYNSPLHF.

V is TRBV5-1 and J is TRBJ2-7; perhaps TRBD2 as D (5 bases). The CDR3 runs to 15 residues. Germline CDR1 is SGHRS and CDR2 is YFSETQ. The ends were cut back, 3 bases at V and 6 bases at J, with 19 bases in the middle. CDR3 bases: TGCGCCAGCAGCTCGCCCCGAGCGAGGGCCCTCGAGCAGTACTTC. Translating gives CASSSPRARALEQYF.

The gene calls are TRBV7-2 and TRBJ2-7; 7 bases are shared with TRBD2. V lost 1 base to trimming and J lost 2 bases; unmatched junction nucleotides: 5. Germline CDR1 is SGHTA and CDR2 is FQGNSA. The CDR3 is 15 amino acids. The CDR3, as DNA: TGTGCCAGCAGCTTAGGGCGGGGGAGGACCTACGAGCAGTACTTC. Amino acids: CASSLGRGRTYEQYF.

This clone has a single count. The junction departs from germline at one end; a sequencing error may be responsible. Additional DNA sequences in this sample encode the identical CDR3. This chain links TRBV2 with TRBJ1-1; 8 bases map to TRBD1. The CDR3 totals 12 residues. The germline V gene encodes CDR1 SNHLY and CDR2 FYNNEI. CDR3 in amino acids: CASSLNRQGAFF. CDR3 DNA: TGCGCCAGCAGTCTAAATAGACAGGGGGCTTTCTTT.

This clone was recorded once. The DNA for the CDR3 is TGTGCCAGTAGTATATCGTCTCCGGGAGGTGCCTACGAGCAGTACTTC. Translated, it gives CASSISSPGGAYEQYF. J is TRBJ2-7 and V is TRBV19, with 7 bases matching TRBD2. The V segment lost 2 bases and the J segment 2 bases; nucleotides outside the gene matches: 9. This CDR3 spans 16 amino acids. From germline, CDR1 is LNHDA and CDR2 SQIVND (reference sequence).

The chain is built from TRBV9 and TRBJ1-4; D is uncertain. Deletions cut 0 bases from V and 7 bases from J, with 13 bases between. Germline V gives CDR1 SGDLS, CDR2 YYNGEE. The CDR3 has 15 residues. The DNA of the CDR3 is TGTGCCAGCAGCGTAGAGGGCGGGCCTTTTGAAAAACTGTTTTTT. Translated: CASSVEGGPFEKLFF.

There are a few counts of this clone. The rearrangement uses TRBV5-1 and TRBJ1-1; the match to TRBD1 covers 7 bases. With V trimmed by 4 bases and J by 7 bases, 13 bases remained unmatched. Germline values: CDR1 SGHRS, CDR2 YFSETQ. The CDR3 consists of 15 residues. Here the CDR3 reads CASSTASRGSSEAFF. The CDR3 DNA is TGCGCCAGCAGCACCGCCTCCAGGGGGTCGAGTGAAGCTTTCTTT.

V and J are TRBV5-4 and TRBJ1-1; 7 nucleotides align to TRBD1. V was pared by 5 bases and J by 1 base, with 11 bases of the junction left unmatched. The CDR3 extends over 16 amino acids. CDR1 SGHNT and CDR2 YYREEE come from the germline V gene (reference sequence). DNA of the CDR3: TGTGCCAGCAGTCGGCTTAACAGGGGAGGGAACACTGAAGCTTTCTTT. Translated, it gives CASSRLNRGGNTEAFF.

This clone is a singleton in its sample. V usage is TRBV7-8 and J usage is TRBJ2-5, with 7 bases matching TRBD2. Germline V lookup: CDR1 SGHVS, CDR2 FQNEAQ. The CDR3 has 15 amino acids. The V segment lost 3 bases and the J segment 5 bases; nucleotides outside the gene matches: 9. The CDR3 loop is CASSLTAGVWETQYF. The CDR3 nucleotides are TGTGCCAGCAGCTTGACTGCGGGGGTTTGGGAGACCCAGTACTTC.

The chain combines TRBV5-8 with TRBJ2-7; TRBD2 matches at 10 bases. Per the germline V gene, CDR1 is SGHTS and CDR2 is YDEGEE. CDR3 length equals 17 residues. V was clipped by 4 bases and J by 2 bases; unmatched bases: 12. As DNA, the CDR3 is TGTGCCAGCAGCCTGCTCCGACTAGCGGGCCCTACCTACGAGCAGTACTTC. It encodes CASSLLRLAGPTYEQYF. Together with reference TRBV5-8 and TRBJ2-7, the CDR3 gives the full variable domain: EAGVTQSPTHLIKTRGQQATLRCSPISGHTSVYWYQQALGLGLQFLLWYDEGEERNRGNFPPRFSGRQFPNYSSELNVNALELEDSALYLCASSLLRLAGPTYEQYFGPGTRLTVT.